Sequencing of this TCR beta chain was carried out in a study of cytomegalovirus exposure and HLA in healthy donors. It was with 60 Vbeta and 13 Jbeta primers that the PCR ran. Sequencing used immunoSEQ multiplex PCR; TCRdb keeps in-frame clones, though not all of them. Among just over 60,000 clones, over 75% were seen once, and the ten largest hold approximately 1.5%. These donors, healthy bone marrow donors, were studied. CDR3 length: 17 residues. The germline V gene encodes CDR1 SGHDN and CDR2 FVKESK. Trimming removed 0 bases from V and 9 bases from J; junction bases left unmatched: 6. This clone has just one count.

This rearrangement joins TRBV14 to TRBJ2-1, with 15 bases matching TRBD2. The sequencing input was PBMCs. This receptor was identified in a young man in good health and CMV-seronegative. This CDR3 is CASSQDWGLAGGGEQFF. CDR3 DNA sequence: TGTGCCAGCAGCCAAGATTGGGGACTAGCGGGGGGTGGTGAGCAGTTCTTC.